These 3 T cell receptor beta chains share one sample of origin, sequenced in a study of T cells after yellow fever vaccination. TCRdb re-derived calls from the 5' RACE reads in MiXCR, one entry per CDR3 protein. Among 150,000 to 200,000 distinct CDR3 sequences listed, approximately 6.2% were seen once. Here the sequenced sample was CD4+ T cells sorted from PBMCs, taken on the day of the first yellow fever vaccination. These receptors were obtained from a man aged 18 to 29 who received the YFV17D yellow fever vaccine.

This clonotype was detected many times. The V and J genes are TRBV7-2 and TRBJ2-1; no reliable D call. V lost 5 bases and J lost 7, with 15 bases in between. The CDR3 consists of 14 residues. Germline V CDR1 and CDR2: SGHTA, FQGNSA. The CDR3 DNA is TGTGCCAGCAGCCAACCGCTTGGTGCGAATGAGCAGTTCTTC. This gives the protein CASSQPLGANEQFF. Full variable domain (outside the CDR3, taken from reference TRBV7-2 and TRBJ2-1): GAGVSQSPSNKVTEKGKDVELRCDPISGHTALYWYRQSLGQGLEFLIYFQGNSAPDKSGLPSDRFSAERTGGSVSTLTIQRTQQEDSAVYLCASSQPLGANEQFFGPGTRLTVL.

V is TRBV19 and J is TRBJ2-7; the match to TRBD1 covers 8 bases. V shed 5 bases and J 3 bases; nucleotides not matched to a gene: 6. CDR1 is LNHDA and CDR2 is SQIVND in the germline V gene (reference sequence). This CDR3 region has 14 residues. The CDR3: CASSPQGAHYEQYF. The CDR3 DNA is TGTGCCAGTAGTCCTCAGGGGGCACACTACGAGCAGTACTTC.

This clonotype has a handful of counts. This sequence joins TRBV6-1 and TRBJ2-5; a weak D match, TRBD1 (6 bases). The CDR3 spans 13 residues. V dropped 10 bases and J dropped 1 base, with 13 bases sitting between them. Germline V gene lookup returns CDR1 MNHNS and CDR2 SASEGT. Written as DNA, the CDR3 is TGTGCCACTTCCAGGACAGTCCAAGAGACCCAGTACTTC. It translates to CATSRTVQETQYF.